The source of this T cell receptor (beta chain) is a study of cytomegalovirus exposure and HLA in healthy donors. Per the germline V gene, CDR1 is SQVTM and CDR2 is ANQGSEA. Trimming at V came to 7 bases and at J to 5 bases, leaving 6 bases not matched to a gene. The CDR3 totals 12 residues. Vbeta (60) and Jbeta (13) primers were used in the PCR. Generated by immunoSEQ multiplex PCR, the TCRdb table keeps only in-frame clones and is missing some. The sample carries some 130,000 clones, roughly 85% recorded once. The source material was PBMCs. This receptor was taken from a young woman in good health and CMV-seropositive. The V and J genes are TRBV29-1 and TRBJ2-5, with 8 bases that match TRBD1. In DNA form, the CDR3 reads TGCAGCGGCCGGACAGGGACGGAGACCCAGTACTTC. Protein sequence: CSGRTGTETQYF.